The present T cell receptor (beta chain) was sequenced within a study of blood T cell repertoires in COVID-19 (dated by TCRdb to 2020 to 2021). Regarding the study in general: Collaborator samples came from the United States, Italy and Spain and covered acute and convalescent phases of COVID-19. The material from the prospective study consisted of cDNA or gDNA derived from T cells, B-cell-depleted T cells, or PBMCs. The dataset comprised deeply sampled blood TCRbeta repertoires from subjects exposed to, actively infected with, or recovered from COVID-19. The repertoires were made available in a free public database intended to serve as a resource for research on the immune response to SARS-CoV-2. Samples were obtained from the ongoing ImmuneRACE study (first 160 participants) and from roughly 1,300 subjects provided by 6 global collaborators. Nearly every sample came with metadata listing a de-identified subject ID, COVID-19 status, age in years and sex. Where available, HLA class I and class II types were taken from metadata supplied by the sample provider and were not determined by assay-based typing.

General study outcomes and caveats: How much clinical and demographic metadata was included differed by source and by participant, and the metadata was provided uncurated.

The immunoSEQ Assay, a bias-controlled multiplex PCR, was used to amplify TCRbeta CDR3 regions from genomic DNA. As for the original processing: Nucleated cell counts per sample were estimated from amplification of reference gene primers within the assay. To quantify the absolute abundance of each unique TCRbeta CDR3 rearrangement, sequence reads were collapsed and filtered. For each sample, productive Simpson clonality was calculated by taking the square root of Simpson's diversity index across productive rearrangements. As stored in TCRdb, this immuneACCESS dataset retains in-frame rearrangements with V and J assigned. A fraction of the clones does not appear; measured against another copy, unresolved V genes explain less than half of the discrepancy, and the remainder lacks a known reason. The V and J calls and clone size come from that table; D and trimming were worked out from the DNA. Counted in this sample were fewer than 300,000 clones; approximately 85% of them appeared once. The ten largest clonotypes hold 0.7% to 0.9% of the sample.

With respect to this clone: Its antigen is currently not known. It has no much larger one-base neighbor in the sample; base qualities were not kept.

One collaborating source in Seattle enrolled patients while the patients were actively infected and followed the patients over time throughout the course of disease. Each collaborating institution followed its own protocols to collect whole blood in K2EDTA tubes. For TCRbeta analysis, collaborators shipped samples in one of three forms: frozen whole blood, isolated PBMCs, or DNA extracted from either of those sample types. At the junction V is shortened by 5 bases and J by 9 bases, with 17 bases in between. The CDR1 and CDR2 encoded by the germline V gene (reference sequence) are LNHDA and SQIVND. Measured from the cysteine to the phenylalanine, the CDR3 is 14 residues long. Only CDR3 DNA is held: 42 bases, read in frame from base 1.

The TCR comes from a human donor with COVID-19, enrolled during active disease. The donor label of this sample is uncertain. Here the chain combines TRBV19 and TRBJ2-4, with TRBD1 as a weak D call on 6 bases. Sample: peripheral blood. The DNA reads as follows: TGTGCCAGTAGTTCGCGAGGGACACTGGGCATTCAGTACTTC. The encoded protein is CASSSRGTLGIQYF.